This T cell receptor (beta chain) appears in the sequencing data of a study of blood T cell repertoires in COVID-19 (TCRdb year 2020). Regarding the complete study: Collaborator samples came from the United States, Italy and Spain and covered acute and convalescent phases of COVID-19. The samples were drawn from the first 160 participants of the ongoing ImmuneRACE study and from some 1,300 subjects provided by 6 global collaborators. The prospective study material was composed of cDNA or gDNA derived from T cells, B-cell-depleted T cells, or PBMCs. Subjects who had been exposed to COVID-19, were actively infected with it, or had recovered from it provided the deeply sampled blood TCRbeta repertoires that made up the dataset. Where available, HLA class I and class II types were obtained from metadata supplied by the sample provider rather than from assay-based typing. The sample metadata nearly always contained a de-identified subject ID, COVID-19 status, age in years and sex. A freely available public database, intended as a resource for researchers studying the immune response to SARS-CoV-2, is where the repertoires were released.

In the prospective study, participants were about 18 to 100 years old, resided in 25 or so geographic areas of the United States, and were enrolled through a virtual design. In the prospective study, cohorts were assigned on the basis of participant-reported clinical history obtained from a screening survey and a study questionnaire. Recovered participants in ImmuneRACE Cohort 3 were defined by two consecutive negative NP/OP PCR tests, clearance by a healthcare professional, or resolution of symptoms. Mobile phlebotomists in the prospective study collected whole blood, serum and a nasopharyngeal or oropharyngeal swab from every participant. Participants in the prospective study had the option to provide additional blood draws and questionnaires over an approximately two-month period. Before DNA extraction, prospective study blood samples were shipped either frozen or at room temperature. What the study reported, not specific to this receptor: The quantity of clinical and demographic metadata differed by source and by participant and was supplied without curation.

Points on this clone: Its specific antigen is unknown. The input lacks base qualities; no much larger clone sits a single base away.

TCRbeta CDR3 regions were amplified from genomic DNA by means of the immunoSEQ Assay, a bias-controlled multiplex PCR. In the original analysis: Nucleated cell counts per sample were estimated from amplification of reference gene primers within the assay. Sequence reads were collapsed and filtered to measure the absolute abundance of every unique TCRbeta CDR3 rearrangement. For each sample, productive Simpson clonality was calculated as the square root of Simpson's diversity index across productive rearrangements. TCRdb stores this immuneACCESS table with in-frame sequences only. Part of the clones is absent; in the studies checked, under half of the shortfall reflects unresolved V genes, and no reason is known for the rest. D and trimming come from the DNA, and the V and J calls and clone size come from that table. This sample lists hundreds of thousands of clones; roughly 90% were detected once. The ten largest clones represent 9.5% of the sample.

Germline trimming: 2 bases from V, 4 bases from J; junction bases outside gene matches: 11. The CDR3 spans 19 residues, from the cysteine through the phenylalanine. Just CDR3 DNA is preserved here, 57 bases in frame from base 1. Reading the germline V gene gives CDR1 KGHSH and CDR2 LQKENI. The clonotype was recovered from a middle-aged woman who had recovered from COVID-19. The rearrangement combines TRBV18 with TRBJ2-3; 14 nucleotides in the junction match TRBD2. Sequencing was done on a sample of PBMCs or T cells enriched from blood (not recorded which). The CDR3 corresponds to CASSPVGLAGAFLPDTQYF. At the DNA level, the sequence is TGTGCCAGCTCACCAGTGGGACTAGCGGGAGCGTTTTTGCCAGATACGCAGTATTTT.